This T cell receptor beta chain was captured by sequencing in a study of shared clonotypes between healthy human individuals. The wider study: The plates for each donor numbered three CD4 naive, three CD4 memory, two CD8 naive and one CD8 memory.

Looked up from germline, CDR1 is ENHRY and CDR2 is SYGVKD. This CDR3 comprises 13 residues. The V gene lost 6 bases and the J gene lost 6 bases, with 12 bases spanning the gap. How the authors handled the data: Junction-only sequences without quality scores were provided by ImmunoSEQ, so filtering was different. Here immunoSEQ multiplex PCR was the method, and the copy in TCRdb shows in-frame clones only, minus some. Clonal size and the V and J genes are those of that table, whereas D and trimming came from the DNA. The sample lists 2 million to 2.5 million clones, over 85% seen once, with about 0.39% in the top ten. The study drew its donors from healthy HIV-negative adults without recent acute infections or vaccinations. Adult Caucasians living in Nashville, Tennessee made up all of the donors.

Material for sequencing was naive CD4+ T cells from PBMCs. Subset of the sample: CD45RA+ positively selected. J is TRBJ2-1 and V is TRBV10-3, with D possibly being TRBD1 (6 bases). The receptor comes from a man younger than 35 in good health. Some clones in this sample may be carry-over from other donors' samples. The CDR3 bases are TGTGCCATCAGCGTACAGGGTTTCAATGAGCAGTTCTTC. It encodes CAISVQGFNEQFF.